The T cell receptor beta chain described here comes from a study of cytomegalovirus exposure and HLA in healthy donors (dated by TCRdb to 2017 to 2019). Looking at the study overall: In an earlier analysis of fewer than 750 of the donors, roughly 300 Gb of sequence data and 100 million or so unique TCR beta sequences from about 190 million T cells were reported. An earlier analysis of approximately 580 of the donors used high-throughput TCR beta sequencing to judge whether each TCR beta V gene segment behaved as functional or pseudogenic. About 300 gigabases of sequencing data and 80 million or so unique TCR sequences were included in an early release covering about 620 HLA-typed donors. To predict cytomegalovirus infection status, the study brought together high-throughput TCR immunosequencing, statistical association of individual TCRs with disease status, and machine learning. HLA typing covered class I and class II loci at four-digit resolution. The study used immunosequencing to profile the T cell repertoires of several hundred subjects and linked those repertoires to cytomegalovirus serostatus. A later genetic analysis took genome-wide SNP genotypes for about 65% of the 666 donors and used that subset as a discovery cohort. The study was designed to test whether signatures of past pathogen exposure could be identified by cataloging public T cell receptors. A separate validation cohort of 100 to 150 different subjects was used in addition to the 666-subject first cohort. Because of strong linkage in the cohort, four or five DR-DQ haplotypes were treated as single units for association and clustering. The number of donors typed differed by locus, with roughly 620-640 for A, B, C, DRB1 and DQB1, 522 for DQA1, 600 to 610 for DPA1, and around 460 for DPB1. Across approximately 400 genotyped donors of the cohort, an average of approximately 240,000 unique TCR beta nucleotide sequences per donor were sequenced, and roughly 20% of those sequences were non-productive. In the later analysis, no new phenotypic data were used to find candidate immune exposures; instead, reliance was placed on TCR beta sequences and their occurrence across donors. Every discovery cohort repertoire had been produced on one sequencing platform. Of the roughly 400 genotyped donors, approximately 80% were placed in the genetic ancestry cluster associated with self-reported Caucasian donors. Alongside the repertoire data, information on donor age, sex, ethnicity and CMV serostatus was compiled. To study patterns of TCR occurrence, a later analysis re-analyzed previously published TCR beta repertoires from more than 550 donors and added high-resolution HLA genotyping.

From V the trimming removes 4 bases and from J it removes 4 bases, while the gene matches leave 5 bases of the junction unaccounted for. The CDR3 spans 15 residues, from the cysteine through the phenylalanine. Solely the CDR3 DNA is kept, with 45 bases framed from the first base. Via the germline V gene, CDR1 is MDHEN and CDR2 SYDVKM. The library was obtained by the immunoSEQ multiplex PCR assay. A mixture of 60 forward primers for TCR Vbeta segments and 13 reverse primers for TCR Jbeta segments was used in the multiplex PCR. The CDR3 region of rearranged TCR beta genes was amplified from genomic DNA by a multiplex PCR assay. The amplified TCR beta libraries were sequenced on the Illumina HiSeq System as 87-base-pair reads. On the study's bioinformatics: A later analysis counted about 76 million unique TCR beta chains across the 550 to 750 repertoires, and some 12 million of these chains were shared by at least two donors. Raw reads were error-corrected and collapsed into unique sequences by a nearest-neighbor algorithm in which closely related sequences were merged to remove PCR and sequencing errors. CDR3 sequences were aligned to IMGT reference sequences to assign V, D and J gene segments. For a sequence to be retained, a match of at least six nucleotides to both a V gene segment and a J gene segment was required. A rearrangement was called productive if the CDR3 had no stop codons and remained in frame with V and J, and every other rearrangement was called non-productive. CDR3 was defined according to IMGT convention as the region running from the second conserved V-encoded cysteine to the conserved J-encoded phenylalanine. In an earlier analysis of 587 of the donors, sequences lacking an unambiguous match to a single V gene segment were excluded. In an earlier analysis of a few hundred of the donors, a V segment was called functional when productive rearrangements were above 56.7%, and segregating when the standard deviation between donors exceeded 5%. A statistical classification framework was built to diagnose cytomegalovirus status from the catalog of TCR beta chain sequences. In a later analysis, TCR nucleotide sequences were compared against IMGT/GENE-DB human TR gene sequences so that V and J genes could be assigned. In a later analysis, CDR3 sequences and most-parsimonious VDJ recombination scenarios were assigned using the TCRdist pipeline. In a later analysis, each TCR beta chain was defined by its CDR3 amino acid sequence together with its V-gene family, and reads without a unique V-gene family were excluded. To address suspected cross-contamination and a sequencing artifact, a later analysis removed 550 to 750 highly shared, low-generation-probability nucleotide sequences. A later analysis calculated a clonal expansion index for each public chain from normalized within-repertoire ranks of inferred template counts. In a later analysis, generation probabilities were computed with a VDJ recombination model fitted to out-of-frame rearrangements, and the resulting probabilities were checked against IGoR. Hypergeometric tests were used in a later analysis to score TCR-TCR, TCR-HLA and TCR-CMV co-occurrence, with a repertoire-size bias correction applied to the TCR pairs. In a later analysis, false discovery rates were estimated by permuting HLA or CMV assignments 20 times. In a later analysis, co-occurring TCRs were grouped with DBSCAN, and TCRdist sequence similarity was added when clustering was performed within HLA-allele-positive subsets. For co-occurrence clustering, repertoires with fewer than 30,000 or more than 120,000 public chains were excluded, along with roughly five repertoires with anomalous nucleotide sharing. Imported from immuneACCESS, the table was reduced by TCRdb to in-frame sequences with V and J called. These copies leave out some clones; in studies compared against another copy, an unresolved V gene accounts for under half, and the cause of the remainder is not known. D and trimming were read from the DNA, whereas the V and J calls and clone size are those reported in that table. The sample table holds around 160,000 clones, of which 65% to 80% were seen once. Together, the top ten hold about 2.4% of the sample.

On this clone itself: Its recognized antigen is unknown. Base qualities were left out, and no much larger clone turns up one base away.

The study at large found these results: In a later analysis, HLA-associated TCR beta chains showed more clonal expansion and lower generation probabilities than non-associated chains that were equally common. The authors suggested that the approach could potentially be extended to other disease states and immunological phenotypes. Only TCR beta chains were sequenced in this cohort, and the absence of alpha or paired-chain data limited detectable features. In a later analysis, the rate of TCR association differed among HLA loci, with DRB1 alleles having the most associated TCRs and HLA-C alleles having the fewest. An association between a missense DCLRE1C variant and V-gene and J-gene trimming of TCR beta chains was found in a later genetic analysis and replicated in an independent cohort. When HLA alleles, especially DR and DQ, strongly co-occurred, TCR associations were difficult to assign to individual alleles. In an earlier analysis of a few hundred of the donors, most TCR beta V segments were observed in productive rearrangements about 87% or about 30% of the time, broadly matching IMGT annotations. Some IMGT-functional V segments, including TRBV6-2 and TRBV6-3, could not be told apart with the 87-base-pair reads, so those segments were excluded. In a later analysis, 15,000 to 20,000 TCR beta sequences were associated with specific HLA alleles at a false discovery rate of 0.05. The study gave a list of 150 to 200 TCR beta chains associated with cytomegalovirus. Correlated functional status among segregating V segments might be attributable to linkage disequilibrium, but an unknown experimental factor could not be ruled out. In a later analysis, most CMV-associated TCR beta chains were found to appear HLA-restricted, with HLA associations seemingly driven largely by CMV exposure. Across donors, most TCR sequences were observed very rarely, whereas some public TCRs were present in many individuals. The classifier was reported to diagnose cytomegalovirus status with high specificity and sensitivity in both the original cohort and the validation cohort. A cluster of highly shared sequence variants was judged likely to be a technical artifact of the sequencing pipeline. In vitro tests confirmed that three of the cytomegalovirus-associated TCR beta chains recognize cytomegalovirus antigens. For the cohort, immune exposure information was limited to CMV serostatus. Because counts were too low, more than 15 rarely observed V segments, including chromosome 9 orphons, were excluded from the earlier analysis of several hundred of the donors. Sequencing depth was assumed to be roughly uniform across donors in the presence/absence analyses, though that assumption may not hold. Several of the top co-occurrence clusters appeared to be linked to parvovirus B19, influenza, CMV and Epstein-Barr virus, according to a later analysis. A further reported finding was that TCR beta sequences accurately predicted the HLA-A and HLA-B alleles for most subjects in the first cohort. Because HLA typing was unavailable for some donors at each locus, only the typed subset was used in association tests. Compared with the 666-donor mean, donors in an Asian-associated ancestry cluster had fewer N-insertions in productive TCRs, according to a later genetic analysis.

In total, 500 to 700 healthy bone marrow donors made up the cohort. At the time of sampling, all cohort members were nominally healthy, though unrecorded immune exposures were likely present. The donor was CMV seropositive and was included in the group of 250 to 350 seropositive cohort members. Every donor gave a peripheral blood sample, and the peripheral blood mononuclear cells from that sample were used for TCR beta sequencing. The Qiagen DNeasy Blood Extraction Kit was used to extract genomic DNA from the blood cell samples. Recombination joined TRBV28 with TRBJ2-3, and 10 junctional nucleotides match TRBD1. The TCR sequence derives from a woman aged 35 to 49 in good health and CMV-seropositive. The sequenced sample was PBMCs. The nucleotide sequence reads TGTGCCAGCAGTTCCCCCGGGACAGGGGCAGATACGCAGTATTTT. Its amino acids are CASSSPGTGADTQYF.